This T cell receptor beta chain is from a study of cytomegalovirus exposure and HLA in healthy donors. Study-level background: Unique TCR beta sequences numbering some 120 million came from 150 million to 200 million T cells in an earlier analysis. Study outcomes and limitations: Judged likely to be a sequencing artifact was a cluster of highly shared sequence variants. A prior analysis recorded that most TCR beta V segments were productive about 87% or about 30% of the time. The CMV antigen specificity of a few CMV-associated chains was confirmed through in vitro analysis.

Use of 60 Vbeta and 13 Jbeta primers characterized the PCR. The assay was immunoSEQ multiplex PCR, and TCRdb's table has in-frame clones only and misses some. The sample lists roughly 68,000 clones; around 75% were seen once. The CDR3 runs to 15 residues. The V end lost 4 bases, the J end lost 3 bases, and 18 bases lay between the germline ends. The V gene's germline CDR1 is GTSNPN and CDR2 SVGIG (reference sequence). Of note for this clone: The antigen remains undetermined.

The source of this sequence is a woman younger than 45 in good health and CMV-seropositive. The sample was PBMCs. The chain couples TRBV30 to TRBJ1-1, with a tentative D call TRBD1 (6 bases). CDR3 nucleotide sequence: TGTGCCTGGACTACCTGGGGGGGGGCATACACTGAAGCTTTCTTT. It codes for CAWTTWGGAYTEAFF.